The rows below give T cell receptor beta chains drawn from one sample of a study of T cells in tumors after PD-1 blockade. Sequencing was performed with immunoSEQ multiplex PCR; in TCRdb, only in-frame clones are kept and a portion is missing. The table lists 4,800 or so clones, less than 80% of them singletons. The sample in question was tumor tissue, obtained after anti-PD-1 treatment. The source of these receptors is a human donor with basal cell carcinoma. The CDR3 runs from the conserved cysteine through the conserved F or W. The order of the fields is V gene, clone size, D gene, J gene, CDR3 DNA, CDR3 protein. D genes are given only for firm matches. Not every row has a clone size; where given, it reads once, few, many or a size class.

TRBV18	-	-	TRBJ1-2	TGTGCCAGCTCACCACCGGGACAAATCTTCTATGGCTACACCTTC	CASSPPGQIFYGYTF
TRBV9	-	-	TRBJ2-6	TGTGCCAGCAGCTCCGGTTCCCTGGGGGCCAACGTCCTGACTTTC	CASSSGSLGANVLTF
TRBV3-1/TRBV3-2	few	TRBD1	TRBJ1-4	TGTGCCAGCAGCCAACCACAGGGGACGGGGGAAAAACTGTTTTTT	CASSQPQGTGEKLFF
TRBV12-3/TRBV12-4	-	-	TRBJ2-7	TGTGCCAGCAGTGATTACGAGCAGTACTTC	CASSDYEQYF
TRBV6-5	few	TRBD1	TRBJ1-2	TGTGCCAGCACAGGGACAGGGCGAGAAGGCTACACCTTC	CASTGTGREGYTF
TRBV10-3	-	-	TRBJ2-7	TGTGCCATCAGTCCTGCTGACAGGCCCCTATACGAGCAGTACTTC	CAISPADRPLYEQYF
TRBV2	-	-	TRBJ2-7	TGTGCCAGCAAGGGGACAACCACATCCTACGAGCAGTACTTC	CASKGTTTSYEQYF
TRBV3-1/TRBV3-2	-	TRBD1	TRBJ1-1	TGTGCCACCTCACAGGGGAGCACTGAAGCTTTCTTT	CATSQGSTEAFF
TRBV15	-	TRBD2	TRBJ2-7	TGTGCCACCAGCGGGGGGGAAAGCTCCTACGAGCAGTACTTC	CATSGGESSYEQYF
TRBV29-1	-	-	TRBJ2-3	TGCAGCGTAAGACTTCAGACAGATACGCAGTATTTT	CSVRLQTDTQYF
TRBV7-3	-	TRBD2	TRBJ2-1	TGTGCCAGCAGCTTAAGGGGCGGGAGTAGCGGCAATGAGCAGTTCTTC	CASSLRGGSSGNEQFF
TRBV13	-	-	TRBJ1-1	TGTGCCAGCAGCTTCGGCTGGGCTGAAGCTTTCTTT	CASSFGWAEAFF
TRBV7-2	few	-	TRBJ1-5	TGTGCCAGCAGCTTAACTTTTCGTCAGCCCCAGCATTTT	CASSLTFRQPQHF
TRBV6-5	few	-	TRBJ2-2	TGTGCCAGCAGTTACTCGGGTAGCGCCGGGGAGCTGTTTTTT	CASSYSGSAGELFF
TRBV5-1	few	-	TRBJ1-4	TGCGCCAGCAGCTTGATGGGGAATAATGAAAAACTGTTTTTT	CASSLMGNNEKLFF
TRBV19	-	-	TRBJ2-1	TGTGCCAGTAGTATGGGCCTAGAGCAGTTCTTC	CASSMGLEQFF
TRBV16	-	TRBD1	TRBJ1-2	TGTGCCAGCAGTCTGGACAGGTTCTTTGGCTACACCTTC	CASSLDRFFGYTF
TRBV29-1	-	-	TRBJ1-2	TGCAGCGTTGAAGAGGCAGTGGACTATGGCTACACCTTC	CSVEEAVDYGYTF
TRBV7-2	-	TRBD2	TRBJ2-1	TGTGCCAGCAGCTTAGGCCTAGCGGGGGGGGTTGAGCAGTTCTTC	CASSLGLAGGVEQFF
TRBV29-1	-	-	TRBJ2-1	TGCAGCCTCAGGGTAGATGAGCAGTTCTTC	CSLRVDEQFF
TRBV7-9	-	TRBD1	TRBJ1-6	TGTGCCAGCAGCCGTACCGGGACAGCTTATAATTCACCCCTCCACTTT	CASSRTGTAYNSPLHF
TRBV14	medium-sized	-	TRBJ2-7	TGTGCCAGCAGCCCCCACAACTACGAGCAGTACTTC	CASSPHNYEQYF
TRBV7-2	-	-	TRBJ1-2	TGTGCCAGCAGCTTAAACAGGAACTATGGCTACACCTTC	CASSLNRNYGYTF
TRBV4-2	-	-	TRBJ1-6	TGTGCCAGCAGCCAAGACGGGGGAATCAATTCACCCCTCCACTTT	CASSQDGGINSPLHF
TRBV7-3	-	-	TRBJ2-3	TGTGCCAGCAGCGAGGGGAAGCTTCTTACGCAGTATTTT	CASSEGKLLTQYF
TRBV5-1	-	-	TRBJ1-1	TGCGCCAGCAGCTTGGAGGGGTGGGGTATGCGGTACACTGAAGCTTTCTTT	CASSLEGWGMRYTEAFF
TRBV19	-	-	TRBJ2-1	TGTGCCAGTAGTATTGGTACTAGCTACAATGAGCAGTTCTTC	CASSIGTSYNEQFF
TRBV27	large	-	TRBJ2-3	TGTGCCAGCAGTTTAGCGCTAGTTGAAACAGATACGCAGTATTTT	CASSLALVETDTQYF
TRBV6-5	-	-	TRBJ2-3	TGTGCCAGCAAGAGACAGACCACAGATACGCAGTATTTT	CASKRQTTDTQYF
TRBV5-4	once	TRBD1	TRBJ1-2	TGTGCCAGCAGCCTTCCGGCAGGGGGCGCGGAGGGCTACACCTTC	CASSLPAGGAEGYTF
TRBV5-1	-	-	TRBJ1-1	TGCGCCAGCAGCTTGGGAGGGAGGGTAACTGAAGCTTTCTTT	CASSLGGRVTEAFF
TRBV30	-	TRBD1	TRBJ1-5	TGTGCCTGGAGTGTACGTGGCAGGGGGGCTTTTCAGCCCCAGCATTTT	CAWSVRGRGAFQPQHF
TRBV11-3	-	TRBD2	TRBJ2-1	TGTGCCAGCAGCTCACTCGGGGGGGCCAACTACAATGAGCAGTTCTTC	CASSSLGGANYNEQFF
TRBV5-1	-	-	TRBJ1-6	TGCGCCAGCAGAGTCACGGGGGGCGCGGATTCACCCCTCCACTTT	CASRVTGGADSPLHF
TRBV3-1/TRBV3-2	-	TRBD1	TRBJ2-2	TGTGCCAGCAGCCAAAGGACAGGGGGAAGGGAGCTGTTTTTT	CASSQRTGGRELFF
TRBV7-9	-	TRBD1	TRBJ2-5	TGTGCCAGCAGTTTACCCCGGACAGGGTACGAGACCCAGTACTTC	CASSLPRTGYETQYF
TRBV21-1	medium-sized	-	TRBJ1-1	TGTGCCAGCAGCAAAGCCAGGGATCGTACTGAAGCTTTCTTT	CASSKARDRTEAFF
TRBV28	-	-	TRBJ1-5	TGTGCCAGCATAAGTTTGCTCCGGGACACTTATAGCAATCAGCCCCAGCATTTT	CASISLLRDTYSNQPQHF
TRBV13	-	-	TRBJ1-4	TGTGCCAGCAGCTTTTATCGGGGGTCAATCGAAAAACTGTTTTTT	CASSFYRGSIEKLFF
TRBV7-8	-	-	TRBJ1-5	TGTGCCAGCAGCTTAAGTGGGAACGTCAATCAGCCCCAGCATTTT	CASSLSGNVNQPQHF
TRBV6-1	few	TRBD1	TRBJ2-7	TGTGCCAGCAGGATCCGGGACAGGGTGGCCTACGAGCAGTACTTC	CASRIRDRVAYEQYF
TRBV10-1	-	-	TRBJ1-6	TGCGCCAGCAGGGGAGACCAACAGGATCCTGATTCACCCCTCCACTTT	CASRGDQQDPDSPLHF
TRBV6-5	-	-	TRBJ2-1	TGTGCCAGCAGTTCGCCGGCCGAGCAGTTCTTC	CASSSPAEQFF
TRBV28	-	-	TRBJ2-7	TGTGCCAGCAGTTTGCGGCGCTACGAGCAGTACTTC	CASSLRRYEQYF
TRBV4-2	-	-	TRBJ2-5	TGTGCCAGCAGCCAAGGAACGTGGATTGAGGCGAAAGGACAAGAGACCCAGTACTTC	CASSQGTWIEAKGQETQYF
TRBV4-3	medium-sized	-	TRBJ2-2	TGCGCCAGCAGCCAAGATTATAGGAGCGGGGAGCTGTTTTTT	CASSQDYRSGELFF
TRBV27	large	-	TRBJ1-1	TGTGCCAGCAGTTTCCTCGGGGGGAGGGGAGTTATGAACACTGAAGCTTTCTTT	CASSFLGGRGVMNTEAFF